This T cell receptor beta chain was sequenced for a study of T-cell memory formation after mild COVID-19. Study overall: Each donor largely had its own TCR clusters.

Constant-segment primers served in 5'RACE that generated TCR alpha and TCR beta cDNA libraries bearing sample barcodes and UMIs. Each CDR3 protein is one row after TCRdb ran MiXCR on the 5' RACE reads. The sample shows 200,000 or so distinct CDR3 sequences, roughly 17% of them seen only once. Looked up from germline, CDR1 is SGHTA and CDR2 is FQGNSA. The CDR3 spans 17 residues. The V end was cut by 1 base, the J end by 6 bases, with 21 bases between. As to this clonotype: Antigen: not known.

Study conclusions and caveats: Among clones contracting day 15 to 85, CD4/CD8 was balanced, whereas later expanders leaned CD4+.

This chain connects TRBV7-2 to TRBJ2-5, with D possibly being TRBD2 (6 bases). Sequencing was done on a sample of PBMCs or a T cell subset sorted from them (not recorded which). This clonotype was obtained from an adult woman who had mild COVID-19 (a few samples of this study predate the infection). Cell type and time point are not known. In nucleotides, the CDR3 is TGTGCCAGCAGCTTAGTGTGGGGAGCCTCGGGAGTTAAGACCCAGTACTTC. This encodes CASSLVWGASGVKTQYF.